The entry below gives a single T cell receptor (beta chain) sequence along with its context. This clone was counted a single time. The antigen it recognizes is unknown. It has no much larger one-base neighbor in the sample; base qualities were not kept. In the prospective study, participants were roughly 18 to 100 years old, resided in about 25 geographic areas of the United States, and were enrolled through a virtual design. Cohort assignment in the prospective study relied on participant-reported clinical history from a screening survey and a study questionnaire. In the prospective study, whole blood, serum and a nasopharyngeal or oropharyngeal swab were collected from each participant by mobile phlebotomists. Participants in the prospective study had the option to provide additional blood draws and questionnaires over a roughly 2-month period. Blood samples from the prospective study were shipped frozen or at room temperature prior to DNA extraction.

TCRbeta CDR3 regions were amplified from genomic DNA by means of the immunoSEQ Assay, a bias-controlled multiplex PCR. The original methods were these. Within the assay, amplification of reference gene primers was used to estimate how many nucleated cells each sample contained. To quantify the absolute abundance of each unique TCRbeta CDR3 rearrangement, sequence reads were collapsed and filtered. Productive Simpson clonality was computed per sample as the square root of Simpson's diversity index over productive rearrangements. Sourced from immuneACCESS, this table was stored by TCRdb with only in-frame sequences that have V and J called. A share of the clones is absent; for the studies checked, an unresolved V gene accounts for under half, and the remainder has no known explanation. V, J and clone size are taken as reported in that table, and D and trimming were inferred from the DNA itself. This sample gives about 240,000 clones in total; 80% to 90% of them show up just once. The top ten clones comprise approximately 2.8% of the sample.

Sequences MGHRA (CDR1) and YSYEKL (CDR2) are obtained from the germline V gene. The CDR3 runs 15 amino acids, cysteine and phenylalanine included. Only the CDR3 DNA is retained, 45 bases long and in frame from the first base. V sheds 0 bases and J sheds 4 bases, leaving 10 bases between their ends. This record comes from a study of blood T cell repertoires in COVID-19 (dated by TCRdb to about 2020). Notes on the research overall: Samples from collaborators originated in the United States, Italy and Spain and spanned both the acute and convalescent phases of COVID-19. The material from the prospective study consisted of cDNA or gDNA derived from T cells, B-cell-depleted T cells, or PBMCs. The dataset comprised deeply sampled blood TCRbeta repertoires from subjects exposed to, actively infected with, or recovered from COVID-19. The repertoires were released in a freely available public database intended as a resource for research on the immune response to SARS-CoV-2. The samples were drawn from the first 160 participants of the ongoing ImmuneRACE study and from about 1,200 subjects provided by 6 global collaborators. Nearly every sample came with metadata listing a de-identified subject ID, COVID-19 status, age in years and sex. HLA class I and class II types, where available, came from metadata supplied by the sample provider rather than from assay-based typing.

General study outcomes and caveats: Clinical and demographic metadata were provided uncurated, with the amount varying by source and participant.

The sample comprised PBMCs or T cells enriched from blood (not recorded which). This TCR was recovered from a woman in her 30s with acute COVID-19. The chain uses TRBV4-1 and TRBJ1-3; TRBD1 is perhaps the D gene, given 5 matching bases. The CDR3 amino acid sequence is: CASSQDRGSGNTIYF. The DNA reads TGCGCCAGCAGCCAAGATAGGGGATCGGGAAACACCATATATTTT.